This T cell receptor beta chain was documented in a study of T cells in localized non-small cell lung cancer (dated by TCRdb to the early 2020s). In terms of the full investigation: T cell repertoires of about 240 early-stage NSCLC patients were analyzed, with tumors being compared against uninvolved tumor-adjacent lungs. The cohort consisted of a few hundred treatment-naive NSCLC patients whose localized lung tumors had been resected. The mean age of the NSCLC patients was under 70 years, with about 130 men and nearly 110 women. General conclusions and limits of the study: Longer overall survival was associated with higher blood T cell density, whereas shorter survival was associated with higher adjacent-lung clonality. Uninvolved tumor-adjacent lung showed the highest T cell clonality, higher than tumor, which suggests more focused antigenic responses in the uninvolved tumor-adjacent lung. Multi-region tumor sequencing was not performed, so intratumor heterogeneity could not be excluded. A median of roughly 60 of the top 100 tumor clones were detected in paired uninvolved adjacent lung, and 25 to 35 of these tumor clones were also found among the top 100 clones of the paired uninvolved adjacent lung. Because of the exploratory design, TCR variables were selected using unadjusted p-values without false-discovery rate correction.

At diagnosis, peripheral blood, uninvolved tumor-adjacent lung and tumor were collected and stored as a combination of fresh-frozen and FFPE material. For TCR repertoire profiling, the blood samples were analyzed as peripheral blood mononuclear cells. Points on this clone: Its antigen is still unknown. No quality values exist for individual bases; no much larger clone is one base distant.

After removal of 8 bases from V and 1 base from J, the junction retains 13 bases not matched to a gene. From its cysteine to its phenylalanine, the CDR3 spans 16 amino acids. Only CDR3 DNA remains: 48 bases, in frame from the first base. CDR1 and CDR2 (SGHTA, FQGNSA) derive from the germline V gene. TCR beta CDR3 regions were sequenced from DNA using the immunoSEQ Assay. The authors processed their data as follows. T cell density was computed as TCR beta template counts normalized to usable DNA estimated by amplifying housekeeping genes. Richness was estimated with the preseqR package, extrapolating to 400,000 templates for PBMC samples and 120,000 templates for tissue samples. Clonality was taken to be one minus Pielou's evenness. To identify tissue-enriched TCRs, differential abundance testing was run on productive amino-acid clonotypes with a minimum total count of 5 and an alpha of 0.1. The Jaccard Index and the Morisita Overlap Index were used to measure repertoire overlap between compartments. TCR beta CDR3s were clustered by GLIPH together with public tetramer-defined viral CDR3s, and at least three viral sequences plus V-gene enrichment were required for viral motifs. The immuneACCESS repertoire file appears here via TCRdb, limited to in-frame rearrangements. These files lack a portion of the clones; in checked studies, under half of the deficit traces to unresolved V genes, and the cause of the others is not known. V and J calls and clone size are those listed in that table; D and trimming were worked out from the DNA. The sample contains about 70,000 clones, about nine tenths of them found a single time. About a fifth of the sample goes to the ten largest clones.

The input for sequencing was peripheral blood, taken before any cancer treatment. The chain is encoded by TRBV7-2 joined to TRBJ1-2; 7 bases in between match TRBD1. This sequence originates from a male donor aged 60 or older with stage III squamous cell lung carcinoma. The nucleotide sequence reads TGTGCCAGCGCCGCCCCAGACAGGGATATTAACTATGGCTACACCTTC. Its protein is CASAAPDRDINYGYTF. When the CDR3 is completed using the reference TRBV7-2 and TRBJ1-2 genes on either side, the full variable domain is GAGVSQSPSNKVTEKGKDVELRCDPISGHTALYWYRQSLGQGLEFLIYFQGNSAPDKSGLPSDRFSAERTGGSVSTLTIQRTQQEDSAVYLCASAAPDRDINYGYTFGSGTRLTVV.